This T cell receptor (beta chain) emerged from a study of blood T cell repertoires in COVID-19 (dated by TCRdb to the early 2020s). General notes on the study: Collaborator samples came from the United States, Italy and Spain and covered acute and convalescent phases of COVID-19. Where available, HLA class I and class II types were obtained from metadata supplied by the sample provider rather than from assay-based typing. Samples came from the ongoing ImmuneRACE study (first 160 participants) plus 1,254 subjects from 6 global collaborators. The dataset comprised deeply sampled blood TCRbeta repertoires from subjects exposed to, actively infected with, or recovered from COVID-19. Nearly every sample came with metadata listing a de-identified subject ID, COVID-19 status, age in years and sex. The material from the prospective study consisted of cDNA or gDNA derived from T cells, B-cell-depleted T cells, or PBMCs. A freely available public database, intended as a resource for researchers studying the immune response to SARS-CoV-2, is where the repertoires were released. Broad study findings and their caveats: Clinical and demographic metadata were provided uncurated, with the amount varying by source and participant.

The germline V gene specifies WSHSY as CDR1 and SAAADI as CDR2. Taken from cysteine to phenylalanine, the CDR3 has 14 residues. Left in the record is the CDR3 DNA by itself, 42 bases read in frame from the first base. V is shortened by 6 bases, J by 0 bases, and the region joining them spans 11 bases. Worth noting for this clone: Its cognate antigen has yet to be identified. Per-nucleotide qualities are absent, and no much larger clonotype sits a single base away.

Each collaborating institution followed its own protocols to collect whole blood in K2EDTA tubes. For TCRbeta analysis, collaborators shipped samples as frozen whole blood, isolated PBMCs, or DNA extracted from either of those sample types. The immunoSEQ Assay, a bias-controlled multiplex PCR, was used to amplify TCRbeta CDR3 regions from genomic DNA. For the original study's pipeline: Nucleated cell counts per sample were estimated from amplification of reference gene primers within the assay. Sequence reads were collapsed and filtered to measure the absolute abundance of every unique TCRbeta CDR3 rearrangement. For each sample, productive Simpson clonality was calculated as the square root of Simpson's diversity index over productive rearrangements. TCRdb stores this immuneACCESS table with in-frame sequences only. Part of the clones is absent; in the studies checked, under half of the shortfall reflects unresolved V genes, and no reason is known for the rest. That table is the source of V, J and clone size, and D and trimming were worked out from the DNA. The sample table lists approximately 100,000 clones, about 86% of them with a count of one. The ten largest make up roughly 3.5% of the sample.

The sequence was collected from a human donor in a cohort sampled during active COVID-19. Recombination linked TRBV10-2 to TRBJ1-1; possibly the D gene is TRBD1, per 6 matching bases. The specimen sequenced was peripheral blood. The sequenced DNA is TGCGCCAGCAGGTACACAGGGCTGAACACTGAAGCTTTCTTT. It translates as CASRYTGLNTEAFF.